This T cell receptor beta chain stems from a study of cytomegalovirus exposure and HLA in healthy donors. Unmatched junction bases numbered 7, after V lost 0 bases and J lost 4 bases. Germline V gives CDR1 PRHDT, CDR2 FYEKMQ (reference sequence). The length of the CDR3 is 17 residues. In the PCR, 60 Vbeta and 13 Jbeta primers were used. Some clones are missing from TCRdb's copy, which holds only in-frame ones; the method was immunoSEQ multiplex PCR. The sample holds about 140,000 clones, roughly 73% seen once. The clonotype was recovered from a man aged 35 to 55 in good health and CMV-seronegative. Sequenced sample: PBMCs. The chain joins TRBV13 to TRBJ1-5; 9 bases are a match to TRBD1. CDR3 in amino acids: CASSLGPKTGGNQPQHF. The CDR3 DNA sequence: TGTGCCAGCAGCTTAGGACCCAAGACAGGGGGTAATCAGCCCCAGCATTTT. Full variable domain (missing parts from reference TRBV13 and TRBJ1-5): AAGVIQSPRHLIKEKRETATLKCYPIPRHDTVYWYQQGPGQDPQFLISFYEKMQSDKGSIPDRFSAQQFSDYHSELNMSSLELGDSALYFCASSLGPKTGGNQPQHFGDGTRLSIL.